Listed below are T cell receptor beta chains from one sample, sequenced in a study of shared clonotypes between healthy human individuals. Profiling relied on immunoSEQ multiplex PCR, and the TCRdb table lists in-frame clones only, not all of them. The sample holds around 2,100,000 clones, about 95% seen once. The sample consisted of naive CD8+ T cells sorted from blood. The receptors here all came from a man aged 18 to 30 in good health. CDR3s include the opening cysteine and the closing phenylalanine or tryptophan. The order of the fields is V gene, D gene, clone size, J gene, CDR3 protein, CDR3 DNA. D genes are given only for firm matches. Clone size is shown for a subset of rows, as once, few, many or a class of expanded clone.

>TRBV30|TRBD2|NA|TRBJ2-1
CAWSKGRGVNEQFF
TGTGCCTGGAGTAAAGGGCGGGGGGTTAATGAGCAGTTCTTC
>TRBV6-1|NA|NA|TRBJ2-7
CASSPRGASYEQYF
TGTGCCAGCAGTCCAAGGGGCGCATCCTACGAGCAGTACTTC
>TRBV4-1|NA|NA|TRBJ2-1
CASSQEYRLGDEQFF
TGCGCCAGCAGCCAAGAATATCGTTTAGGCGATGAGCAGTTCTTC
>TRBV19|TRBD1|NA|TRBJ2-7
CASSIGTGNYEQYF
TGTGCCAGTAGTATTGGGACAGGGAACTACGAGCAGTACTTC
>TRBV6-6|NA|NA|TRBJ2-7
CASSYGGFSYEQYF
TGTGCCAGCAGTTACGGGGGTTTTTCCTACGAGCAGTACTTC
>TRBV13|NA|NA|TRBJ2-1
CASSLGRWIGEQFF
TGTGCCAGCAGCCTGGGGAGATGGATAGGTGAGCAGTTCTTC
>TRBV4-1|NA|few|TRBJ2-7
CASSQAQGSYEQYF
TGCGCCAGCAGCCAAGCCCAGGGATCCTACGAGCAGTACTTC
>TRBV5-6|TRBD2|NA|TRBJ2-7
CASTREGSSYEQYF
TGTGCCAGCACCCGGGAGGGGAGCTCCTACGAGCAGTACTTC
>TRBV6-6|NA|NA|TRBJ2-7
CASSYSRSGDEQYF
TGTGCCAGCAGTTACTCCCGTTCGGGAGACGAGCAGTACTTC
>TRBV5-4|TRBD2|NA|TRBJ2-5
CASRVTGGETQYF
TGTGCCAGCCGGGTTACGGGAGGAGAGACCCAGTACTTC
>TRBV6-1|NA|NA|TRBJ2-7
CASSEQGGWYEQYF
TGTGCCAGCAGTGAGCAGGGGGGGTGGTACGAGCAGTACTTC
>TRBV19|NA|NA|TRBJ1-5
CASSMTPYSNQPQHF
TGTGCCAGTAGTATGACACCTTATAGCAATCAGCCCCAGCATTTT
>TRBV30|NA|NA|TRBJ2-7
CAWGWDLSYEQYF
TGTGCCTGGGGCTGGGACCTCTCCTACGAGCAGTACTTC
>TRBV7-3|NA|NA|TRBJ2-3
CASSPGGPDTQYF
TGTGCCAGCAGCCCAGGAGGGCCAGATACGCAGTATTTT
>TRBV7-2|NA|NA|TRBJ2-7
CASSFRSAGYEQYF
TGTGCCAGCAGCTTTCGTAGCGCAGGGTACGAGCAGTACTTC
>TRBV6-5|NA|NA|TRBJ2-7
CASSYGRGAYEQYF
TGTGCCAGCAGTTATGGGCGGGGAGCCTACGAGCAGTACTTC
>TRBV19|TRBD2|once|TRBJ2-7
CASSIGGLHEQYF
TGTGCCAGTAGTATCGGGGGACTACACGAGCAGTACTTC
>TRBV2|TRBD1|NA|TRBJ2-7
CASSGQGSSYEQYF
TGTGCCAGCAGTGGACAGGGAAGCTCCTACGAGCAGTACTTC
>TRBV5-1|NA|NA|TRBJ2-1
CASSLVLPTYNEQFF
TGCGCCAGCAGCTTGGTCCTACCGACCTACAATGAGCAGTTCTTC
>TRBV5-1|NA|NA|TRBJ2-7
CASSLAGGGNEQYF
TGCGCCAGCAGCTTGGCTGGGGGCGGGAACGAGCAGTACTTC
>TRBV7-9|TRBD1|NA|TRBJ1-3
CASSPGGDTIYF
TGTGCCAGCAGCCCAGGGGGAGACACCATATATTTT
>TRBV19|TRBD1|NA|TRBJ2-7
CASSIGTGSYEQYF
TGTGCCAGTAGTATAGGGACAGGGTCGTACGAGCAGTACTTC
>TRBV4-1|NA|NA|TRBJ1-1
CASSQETAMGLTEAFF
TGCGCCAGCAGCCAAGAAACTGCCATGGGTCTTACTGAAGCTTTCTTT
>TRBV5-6|NA|NA|TRBJ2-3
CASSPVEVSDTQYF
TGTGCCAGCAGTCCCGTTGAAGTTTCAGATACGCAGTATTTT
>TRBV2|NA|few|TRBJ1-2
CAIRAGGSHQGYTF
TGTGCCATCAGAGCGGGGGGGAGCCATCAGGGCTACACCTTC
>TRBV4-3|NA|NA|TRBJ2-1
CASSQEPWGQFF
TGCGCCAGCAGCCAAGAACCATGGGGGCAGTTCTTC
>TRBV5-6|TRBD1|NA|TRBJ2-7
CASQSGQGDEQYF
TGTGCCAGCCAGTCTGGACAGGGAGACGAGCAGTACTTC
>TRBV7-8|TRBD2|NA|TRBJ2-5
CASSPSPVLAGEKETQYF
TGTGCCAGCAGCCCCTCGCCCGTACTAGCGGGAGAGAAGGAGACCCAGTACTTC